A single sample is the source of the 26 T cell receptor beta chains below, sequenced in a study of shared clonotypes between healthy human individuals. Assay used: immunoSEQ multiplex PCR; TCRdb lists only in-frame clones, some missing. In the table there are hundreds of thousands of clones, roughly 70% of which are singletons. Sample: memory CD4+ T cells sorted from blood. Subset here: CD45RA-negative fraction. The source of these receptors is a young man in good health.

V usage is TRBV27 and J usage is TRBJ2-7; 13 bases align to TRBD2. This CDR3 region has 14 residues. V shed 6 bases, J shed 3 bases, and the junction held 2 bases outside the gene matches. The germline V gene encodes CDR1 MNHEY and CDR2 SMNVEV (reference sequence). The CDR3 nucleotides read TGTGCCAGCAGCAGGACTAGCGGGAGCTACGAGCAGTACTTC. Its protein product is CASSRTSGSYEQYF.

The chain joins TRBV5-5 to TRBJ1-1; D remains ambiguous. Trimming shortened V by 1 base and J by 0 bases, and 4 bases separated the two germline ends. Per the germline V gene, CDR1 is SGHKS and CDR2 is YYEKEE (reference sequence). The CDR3 is 13 residues long. CDR3 protein: CASSLSMNTEAFF. The CDR3, as DNA: TGTGCCAGCAGCTTGTCGATGAACACTGAAGCTTTCTTT.

The chain combines TRBV6-6 with TRBJ2-7, with TRBD2 identical over 9 bases. Looked up from germline, CDR1 is MNHNY and CDR2 is SVGAGI (reference sequence). The trim removed 4 bases at V and 2 bases at J, leaving 9 bases unmatched. CDR3 length: 16 amino acids. The CDR3 sequence: CASSSLAGKTAYEQYF. The CDR3 DNA follows: TGTGCCAGCAGTTCTCTAGCGGGAAAGACAGCCTACGAGCAGTACTTC.

The J gene is TRBJ2-3, the V gene TRBV10-1, with D perhaps matching TRBD1 (5 bases). CDR3 size: 15 residues. Germline V lookup: CDR1 WNHNN, CDR2 SYGVQD (reference sequence). The V end lost 3 bases, the J end lost 2 bases, and 12 bases lay between the germline ends. The CDR3 nucleotides read TGCGCCAGCAGTGACCTGACGGACAACACAGATACGCAGTATTTT. Protein sequence: CASSDLTDNTDTQYF.

This clone has more than one count but fewer than ten. The DNA for the CDR3 is TGCGCCCGATTATACCAAGGGGGAAGTTCACCCCTCCACTTT. Its translation is CARLYQGGSSPLHF. The chain joins TRBV10-1 to TRBJ1-6; possibly TRBD1 for D (6 bases). Germline CDR1 reads WNHNN; CDR2 reads SYGVQD (reference sequence). This CDR3 comprises 14 residues. Trimming removed 11 bases at V and 9 bases at J, with 20 bases between.

The V and J genes are TRBV5-6 and TRBJ2-1, with 7 bases lining up with TRBD1. CDR1 is SGHDT and CDR2 is YYEEEE in the germline V gene. V shed 0 bases, J shed 2 bases, and the junction held 11 bases outside the gene matches. The CDR3 has 18 amino acids. The DNA of the CDR3 is TGTGCCAGCAGCTTGGGAGGGGGCGACTTATTGGCCTACAATGAGCAGTTCTTC. Translation gives CASSLGGGDLLAYNEQFF.

The chain has TRBV5-1 and TRBJ2-7, with 7 bases identical to TRBD1. The CDR3 sequence is 15 residues long. Germline CDR1 and CDR2: SGHRS and YFSETQ. With 1 base clipped from V and 1 base from J, the junction kept 5 bases outside the gene matches. The chain's CDR3 is CASSLYQGVSYEQYF. The CDR3 DNA sequence: TGCGCCAGCAGCTTGTATCAGGGGGTTTCCTACGAGCAGTACTTC.

The V call is TRBV7-2, the J call TRBJ1-5; D possibly corresponds to TRBD1 (5 bases). The CDR3 sequence is 16 residues long. Germline lookup yields CDR1 SGHTA and CDR2 FQGNSA. The ends were cut back, 2 bases at V and 2 bases at J, with 13 bases in the middle. DNA for the CDR3: TGTGCCAGCAGCTTATGGGTAGGGGTTGGCAATCAGCCCCAGCATTTT. It encodes CASSLWVGVGNQPQHF.

CDR3 region: CASSERVETGGFRETQYF. Written as DNA, the CDR3 is TGTGCCAGCAGTGAAAGGGTGGAGACAGGGGGCTTCAGGGAGACCCAGTACTTC. The chain has TRBV2 and TRBJ2-5; 10 bases agree with TRBD1. Germline loops: CDR1 SNHLY, CDR2 FYNNEI. This CDR3 is built from 18 residues. V lost 2 bases and J lost 5; bases outside the gene matches: 14.

V is TRBV7-2 and J is TRBJ2-5; D remains unclear. Germline V gives CDR1 SGHTA, CDR2 FQGNSA. The V end lost 5 bases, the J end lost 5 bases, and 9 bases lay between the germline ends. CDR3 length: 12 amino acids. The CDR3, as DNA: TGTGCCAGCAGCGCCCGTGCGGAGACCCAGTACTTC. Translated, it gives CASSARAETQYF.

The rearrangement joins TRBV5-1 to TRBJ2-3; 11 nucleotides align to TRBD2. CDR1 and CDR2 from the germline V gene are SGHRS and YFSETQ. CDR3 length equals 14 residues. Trimming took 4 bases from V and 5 from J; bases not matched to a gene: 3. DNA for the CDR3: TGCGCCAGCAGCCAAGGGACTAGCGGAGATACGCAGTATTTT. It yields the protein CASSQGTSGDTQYF.

This clone came up a few times. V and J are TRBV5-1 and TRBJ2-3; 10 bases fit TRBD2. CDR1 is SGHRS and CDR2 is YFSETQ in the germline V gene. V lost 0 bases, J lost 5 bases, and 6 bases stayed unmatched. The CDR3 is made up of 16 amino acids. CDR3: CASSLARTSGLDTQYF. DNA of the CDR3: TGCGCCAGCAGCTTGGCTAGGACTAGCGGATTAGATACGCAGTATTTT.

The chain combines TRBV21-1 with TRBJ1-5; TRBD1 reflects the table's D call only, with no check against the DNA. TRBV21-1 counts as a pseudogene. The CDR3 loop spans 14 amino acids. The CDR3 sequence is CASFGPGDNQPQHF. Written as DNA, the CDR3 is TGTGCCAGCTTCGGCCCAGGTGACAATCAGCCCCAGCATTTT.

The chain recombines TRBV7-8 with TRBJ1-3, with TRBD1 matching over 7 bases. CDR1 is SGHVS and CDR2 is FQNEAQ in the germline V gene. The V segment lost 4 bases and the J segment 7 bases; nucleotides outside the gene matches: 13. The CDR3 loop spans 16 amino acids. The chain's CDR3 is CASSSRTGTNFNTIYF. CDR3 sequence (DNA): TGTGCCAGCAGCTCCAGGACAGGCACAAACTTCAACACCATATATTTT.

The chain combines TRBV10-3 with TRBJ1-5; D might be TRBD1 (6 bases). Germline-derived CDR1 and CDR2 are ENHRY and SYGVKD. The CDR3 is 14 residues long. V was pared by 2 bases and J by 10 bases, with 15 bases between. This CDR3 is CAISEAAGEIPQHF. The CDR3 DNA sequence: TGTGCCATCAGTGAGGCGGCAGGGGAGATCCCCCAGCATTTT.

Written as DNA, the CDR3 is TGTCCTGGGAGGGACATGGGAGCGAGAAAGACCTATGGCTACACCTTC. Translation: CPGRDMGARKTYGYTF. This chain joins TRBV22-1 and TRBJ1-2. TRBV22-1 is recorded as a pseudogene. The CDR3 is 16 residues long.

The chain uses TRBV6-6 and TRBJ2-1; the D gene is possibly TRBD2 (5 bases). Germline lookup yields CDR1 MNHNY and CDR2 SVGAGI (reference sequence). This CDR3 is 15 amino acids long. The V end lost 6 bases, the J end lost 3 bases, and 15 bases lay between the germline ends. The CDR3 DNA is TGTGCCAGCAGCCCAGGAGAGGACTTCTACAATGAGCAGTTCTTC. Amino acid sequence: CASSPGEDFYNEQFF.

This clone was seen repeatedly, ten times or more. V is TRBV5-1 and J is TRBJ2-5, with D unresolved. This CDR3 comprises 14 residues. With 4 bases removed from V and 5 bases from J, the gap between germline ends came to 15 bases. The germline V gene has CDR1 SGHRS and CDR2 YFSETQ. CDR3: CASSNRNLAETQYF. The CDR3 DNA reads TGCGCCAGCAGCAACCGGAACCTCGCGGAGACCCAGTACTTC.

This clone was seen just once. The chain couples TRBV27 to TRBJ1-4; D is possibly TRBD1 (6 bases). With 4 bases removed from V and 3 bases from J, the gap between germline ends came to 9 bases. The CDR3 has 14 amino acids. CDR1 and CDR2 from the germline V gene are MNHEY and SMNVEV (reference sequence). The CDR3 DNA sequence: TGTGCCAGCAGTTCACAGGGACCTAATGAAAAACTGTTTTTT. This codes for CASSSQGPNEKLFF.

The chain is built from TRBV4-1 and TRBJ1-2; the match to TRBD1 covers 7 bases. This CDR3 spans 14 amino acids. The trim removed 0 bases at V and 11 bases at J, leaving 9 bases unmatched. The germline gives CDR1 MGHRA, CDR2 YSYEKL. This chain's CDR3 is CASSQEGQLPLYTF. The CDR3 bases are TGCGCCAGCAGCCAAGAGGGACAGCTGCCCTTGTACACCTTC.

The rearrangement uses TRBV7-3 and TRBJ1-1; D remains ambiguous. Trimming took off 3 bases at V and 1 base at J, with 12 bases between the two ends. Germline V gene sequence: CDR1 SGHTA, CDR2 FQGTGA. The CDR3 contains 15 residues. The CDR3 loop reads CASSFSPHPNTEAFF. CDR3 bases: TGTGCCAGCAGCTTTTCCCCCCATCCGAACACTGAAGCTTTCTTT. The complete variable domain, with remaining parts taken from reference TRBV7-3 and TRBJ1-1, reads GAGVSQTPSNKVTEKGKYVELRCDPISGHTALYWYRQSLGQGPEFLIYFQGTGAADDSGLPNDRFFAVRPEGSVSTLKIQRTERGDSAVYLCASSFSPHPNTEAFFGQGTRLTVV.

A remark on this clone: Possible read error: a much larger clone is one base away. This chain uses TRBV7-9 with TRBJ2-2, with D possibly TRBD2 on 5 matching bases. This CDR3 region has 17 residues. Trimming shortened V by 5 bases and J by 6 bases, and 22 bases separated the two germline ends. Germline values: CDR1 SEHNR, CDR2 FQNEAQ (reference sequence). Written as DNA, the CDR3 is TGTGCCAGCAGCCGCATGGTGTCGGGGATCGAAGCCGGGGAGCTGTTTTTT. It yields the protein CASSRMVSGIEAGELFF.

The CDR3 DNA follows: TGTGCCAGCAGCTCCCAGGGGGCAAACACCATATATTTT. Residues: CASSSQGANTIYF. The V and J genes are TRBV9 and TRBJ1-3; 8 nucleotides match TRBD1. Trimming took 4 bases from V and 6 from J; bases not matched to a gene: 3. Germline V gene lookup returns CDR1 SGDLS and CDR2 YYNGEE. This CDR3 is 13 amino acids long.

The J gene is TRBJ1-5, the V gene TRBV7-2; D remains unclear. With 5 bases removed from V and 6 bases from J, the gap between germline ends came to 17 bases. Germline V CDR1 and CDR2: SGHTA, FQGNSA. The CDR3 has 15 amino acids. The CDR3 DNA follows: TGTGCCAGCAGCATCGACGGGTCCAATTTTCAGCCCCAGCATTTT. This gives the protein CASSIDGSNFQPQHF.

This clone is a singleton in its sample. The V and J genes are TRBV5-4 and TRBJ2-5; D gene ambiguous. In germline, CDR1 is SGHNT, CDR2 YYREEE (reference sequence). The CDR3 has 13 residues. The V end was cut by 2 bases, the J end by 3 bases, with 8 bases between. CDR3 nucleotide sequence: TGTGCCAGCAGCTTAGACCAGGAAGAGACCCAGTACTTC. Its translation: CASSLDQEETQYF.

The CDR3 coding sequence is TGCGCCAGCAGCCCCCTCCCCACGGGGGGTTACAATGAGCAGTTCTTC. It is translated as CASSPLPTGGYNEQFF. This chain uses TRBV5-1 with TRBJ2-1; 7 bases line up with TRBD2. Germline values: CDR1 SGHRS, CDR2 YFSETQ. This CDR3 is built from 16 residues. J was trimmed by 4 bases and V by 4 bases; bases with no gene match: 11.